A single sample is the source of the 21 T cell receptor beta chains below, sequenced in a study of naive and memory T cell subsets. Two oligonucleotides, mixed equimolar, formed the beta constant-region primer covering TRBC1 and TRBC2. TCRdb recomputed calls from the UMI-ligation and nested PCR reads with MiXCR, one row per CDR3 protein. This repertoire shows 120,000 to 150,000 distinct CDR3 sequences, over 15% found once; its top ten account for roughly 0.14%. The sequenced sample was naive CD4+ T cells from blood. The receptors were gathered from a human donor in good health.

This clonotype was counted between two and nine times. CDR3 in DNA: TGCGCCAGCAGCGTAGGACTAGCGGCCTCCTACGAGCAGTACTTC. Translation: CASSVGLAASYEQYF. V and J are TRBV4-3 and TRBJ2-7; the match to TRBD2 covers 10 bases. Germline CDR1 LGHNA, CDR2 YSLEER. J was trimmed by 0 bases and V by 5 bases; bases with no gene match: 4. The CDR3 loop spans 15 amino acids.

The CDR3 nucleotides read TGCAGTGCTAGACGGAGAGGGAACACTGAAGCTTTCTTT. It encodes CSARRRGNTEAFF. V and J are TRBV20-1 and TRBJ1-1, with D uncertain. Between the trimmed V and J ends, which lost 2 bases and 1 base, there was a span of 8 bases. This CDR3 region has 13 residues. Germline V gene sequence: CDR1 DFQATT, CDR2 SNEGSKA (reference sequence).

The chain carries TRBV11-2 and TRBJ2-1; D unclear. The germline V and J ends were trimmed by 0 bases and 6 bases, with 6 bases remaining between them. The CDR3 consists of 13 residues. CDR1 is SGHAT and CDR2 is FQNNGV in the germline V gene. CDR3 coding DNA: TGTGCCAGCAGCTTAGATCTCTTCAATGAGCAGTTCTTC. Amino acids: CASSLDLFNEQFF.

The chain uses TRBV2 and TRBJ2-3, with 7 bases fitting TRBD1. The CDR3 has 15 residues. The germline V gene encodes CDR1 SNHLY and CDR2 FYNNEI. Trimming took 3 bases from V and 0 from J; bases not matched to a gene: 3. CDR3 protein: CASSELTGSTDTQYF. The CDR3 DNA is TGTGCCAGCAGTGAGCTGACAGGGAGCACAGATACGCAGTATTTT.

This clonotype was found many times. The genes are TRBV20-1 and TRBJ2-7, with 9 bases matching TRBD1. The V gene end was trimmed by 4 bases and the J gene end by 3 bases; junction bases not matched to a gene: 1. The germline gives CDR1 DFQATT, CDR2 SNEGSKA (reference sequence). CDR3 length equals 12 residues. The CDR3 DNA sequence: TGCAGTGCTATGGGACAGGGCTACGAGCAGTACTTC. It codes for CSAMGQGYEQYF.

This clonotype was detected only a few times. V gene TRBV7-3 combines with J gene TRBJ2-2, with TRBD1 identical over 10 bases. Trimming removed 4 bases from V and 4 bases from J; junction bases left unmatched: 3. The CDR3 spans 15 residues. Germline V gives CDR1 SGHTA, CDR2 FQGTGA. The CDR3 protein is CASSSGQGITGELFF. The CDR3 region has the DNA TGTGCCAGCAGCTCGGGACAGGGGATCACCGGGGAGCTGTTTTTT.

The rearrangement joins TRBV30 to TRBJ2-7; no firm D call. The germline V and J ends were trimmed by 0 bases and 2 bases, with 11 bases remaining between them. The CDR3 is 14 amino acids. The germline V gene has CDR1 GTSNPN and CDR2 SVGIG (reference sequence). The DNA of the CDR3 is TGTGCCTGGAGTGTCGGTCAGGCTACCTACGAGCAGTACTTC. Translating it yields CAWSVGQATYEQYF.

The chain employs TRBV11-2 and TRBJ2-4, with D maybe TRBD1 (7 bases). Trimming took off 6 bases at V and 5 bases at J, with 32 bases between the two ends. Germline V CDR1 and CDR2: SGHAT, FQNNGV. The CDR3 length is 20 residues. The CDR3: CASSPKSFVWTGGFENIQYF. Here the CDR3 DNA reads TGTGCCAGCAGTCCGAAGTCTTTCGTATGGACAGGAGGGTTCGAAAACATTCAGTACTTC.

This clonotype was seen a few times. The chain is built from TRBV6-1 and TRBJ2-7, with D unclear. Germline lookup yields CDR1 MNHNS and CDR2 SASEGT. The V and J ends lost 1 base and 3 bases respectively, with 13 bases between them. The CDR3 is made up of 15 amino acids. The CDR3 loop reads CASSEGTEYLYEQYF. CDR3 in DNA: TGTGCCAGCAGTGAAGGGACGGAGTACCTCTACGAGCAGTACTTC.

This clonotype turned up a few times. The rearrangement links TRBV4-1 to TRBJ2-5; D is possibly TRBD1 or TRBD2 (5 bases each). The V gene lost 3 bases and the J gene lost 5 bases, with 19 bases spanning the gap. CDR1 is MGHRA, CDR2 YSYEKL, per germline. There are 16 residues in the CDR3. The CDR3 nucleotides are TGCGCCAGCAGCCAGGGAAGGGACCTGCGATACGAGACCCAGTACTTC. This encodes CASSQGRDLRYETQYF.

This clonotype was counted only a few times. The chain has TRBV6-2 or TRBV6-3 and TRBJ2-7; tentative D call: TRBD1 (6 bases). Germline V gives CDR1 MNHEY, CDR2 SVGEGT. CDR3 length equals 12 residues. Trimming removed 8 bases at V and 3 bases at J, with 11 bases between. CDR3 residues: CASETQGYEQYF. As DNA, the CDR3 is TGTGCCAGCGAAACACAGGGCTACGAGCAGTACTTC.

This clonotype was recorded many times. This chain links TRBV20-1 with TRBJ2-1; TRBD2 agrees at 9 bases. The CDR3 runs 14 residues. Germline lookup yields CDR1 DFQATT and CDR2 SNEGSKA (reference sequence). Losses at the gene ends were 3 bases for V and 4 bases for J; bases not matched to a gene: 4. DNA of the CDR3: TGCAGTGCTAGGATGCTAGCGGGGTACAATGAGCAGTTCTTC. Translated, it gives CSARMLAGYNEQFF.

V and J are TRBV29-1 and TRBJ2-2; possibly TRBD1 for D (5 bases). Trimming cost V 7 bases and J 6 bases, with 18 bases left between them. The CDR3 totals 14 residues. In germline, CDR1 is SQVTM, CDR2 ANQGSEA. CDR3 sequence reads: CSAKPDSWAGELFF. DNA for the CDR3: TGCAGCGCTAAACCTGACAGTTGGGCCGGGGAGCTGTTTTTT.

The chain recombines TRBV7-2 with TRBJ1-5; tentatively, D is TRBD1 (6 bases). Germline V gives CDR1 SGHTA, CDR2 FQGNSA. Trimming took off 6 bases at V and 7 bases at J, with 13 bases between the two ends. The CDR3 extends over 13 amino acids. This chain's CDR3 is CASSTGPGQPQHF. The CDR3 coding sequence is TGTGCCAGCAGTACAGGGCCGGGCCAGCCCCAGCATTTT.

This clonotype turned up a few times. The chain has TRBV5-1 and TRBJ2-1, with D hard to call. The germline CDR1 and CDR2 sequences are SGHRS and YFSETQ. There are 15 residues in the CDR3. With 1 base removed from V and 4 bases from J, the gap between germline ends came to 12 bases. This CDR3 is CASSLLSGGYNEQFF. CDR3 DNA: TGCGCCAGCAGCTTGCTGTCCGGCGGATACAATGAGCAGTTCTTC.

CDR3 bases: TGTGCCAGCAGGGGACTAGCGGGAGACGAGCAGTACTTC. This encodes CASRGLAGDEQYF. The V gene is TRBV6-1, the J gene TRBJ2-7, with 14 bases lining up with TRBD2. The length of the CDR3 is 13 residues. Per the germline V gene, CDR1 is MNHNS and CDR2 is SASEGT. J was trimmed by 5 bases and V by 6 bases; bases with no gene match: 0.

The CDR3 coding sequence is TGTGCCAGTAGTGGAGGATGGGGACCATACAATGAGCAGTTCTTC. This gives the protein CASSGGWGPYNEQFF. The chain uses TRBV19 and TRBJ2-1; D is possibly TRBD1 or TRBD2 (5 bases each). Germline CDR1 and CDR2: LNHDA and SQIVND (reference sequence). V lost 5 bases to trimming and J lost 4 bases, with 15 bases between them. The CDR3 runs 15 residues. Full variable domain (missing parts from reference TRBV19 and TRBJ2-1): DGGITQSPKYLFRKEGQNVTLSCEQNLNHDAMYWYRQDPGQGLRLIYYSQIVNDFQKGDIAEGYSVSREKKESFPLTVTSAQKNPTAFYLCASSGGWGPYNEQFFGPGTRLTVL.

The chain carries TRBV10-3 and TRBJ1-1; no definite D call. Trimming shortened V by 2 bases and J by 3 bases, and 10 bases separated the two germline ends. The CDR3 is 14 amino acids. The germline V gene has CDR1 ENHRY and CDR2 SYGVKD. The CDR3 coding sequence is TGTGCCATCAGTGAGAAGGTCCCGGACACTGAAGCTTTCTTT. Translating it yields CAISEKVPDTEAFF.

CDR3 region: CSVRGGVGETQYF. Written as DNA, the CDR3 is TGCAGCGTAAGAGGGGGAGTAGGAGAGACCCAGTACTTC. The chain recombines TRBV29-1 with TRBJ2-5; tentatively, D is TRBD1 (6 bases). The V gene's germline CDR1 is SQVTM and CDR2 ANQGSEA. The CDR3 extends over 13 amino acids. Trimming pared 6 bases from V and 4 bases from J, leaving 15 bases between.

This clonotype was observed a few times. The chain is built from TRBV7-2 and TRBJ2-1; the D gene is possibly TRBD1 (5 bases). V was trimmed by 4 bases and J by 0 bases, leaving 16 bases between them. CDR1 is SGHTA and CDR2 is FQGNSA in the germline V gene. This CDR3 region has 17 residues. This CDR3 reads CASSSQTRVSSYNEQFF. The CDR3 DNA is TGTGCCAGCAGCTCCCAAACCAGGGTAAGCTCCTACAATGAGCAGTTCTTC.

A few counts support this clonotype. The rearrangement uses TRBV29-1 and TRBJ2-1, with D perhaps matching TRBD2 (5 bases). The CDR3 has 13 residues. Germline lookup yields CDR1 SQVTM and CDR2 ANQGSEA. Between the trimmed V and J ends, which lost 6 bases and 6 bases, there was a span of 15 bases. CDR3: CSVARVRFNEQFF. For the CDR3, the DNA is TGCAGCGTCGCGCGGGTCCGTTTCAATGAGCAGTTCTTC.